The clone carrying this T cell receptor beta chain showed up many times. The antigen is not known. This specimen belongs to a study of CD8+CD57+ T cells in acquired aplastic anemia. General observations from the study: The same twenty-nine CD8+ CDR3 sequences occurred in patients and in controls. The study found no significant CD8+ Simpson's diversity difference between patients and controls.

Genomic DNA templated the TCR beta VDJ and CDR3 profiling. TCRdb re-derived calls from the reads in MiXCR, one entry per CDR3 protein. The data show some 290,000 distinct CDR3 sequences, around 60% seen once. The CDR3 covers 15 residues. Germline CDR1 and CDR2: LGHNA and YNFKEQ. V was cut by 4 bases and J by 7 bases, with 17 bases left in between. Sequencing was done on a sample of sorted CD4+, CD8+, or CD8+CD57+ T cells (not recorded which) from PBMCs. The gene calls are TRBV4-2 and TRBJ1-5, with D possibly TRBD1 on 6 matching bases. The clonotype originates from a human donor with severe aplastic anemia or a healthy control (not recorded which). The CDR3 DNA reads as TGTGCCAGCAGCCCAATGGGGGGGCTGGGGCAGCCCCAGCATTTT. This codes for CASSPMGGLGQPQHF.